Following are 2 T cell receptor beta chains from one sample sequenced in a study of Graves' ophthalmopathy and Graves' hyperthyroidism. Amplification targeted the TCR beta CDR3 regions, with RNA transcripts as the source material. The first-round RT-PCR employed HTBI primers together with the Qiagen OneStep RT-PCR kit. A multiplex PCR was then performed as the second round. TCRdb analysed the multiplex PCR reads with MiXCR anew, one entry per CDR3 protein. The table has 500,000 to 800,000 distinct CDR3 sequences, over 40% seen once. The sequenced sample consisted of peripheral blood. The source of these receptors is an adult man with Graves' ophthalmopathy.

The CDR3 region has the DNA TGTGCCAGCAGCAAACAGGGAGGCTACACCTTC. It yields the protein CASSKQGGYTF. The chain employs TRBV7-9 and TRBJ1-2; the D gene is possibly TRBD1 (6 bases). Germline CDR1 SEHNR, CDR2 FQNEAQ (reference sequence). The CDR3 is 11 amino acids. V dropped 5 bases and J dropped 8 bases, with 9 bases sitting between them.

This clonotype showed up many times. The CDR3 region is CASSAGHLAEVGYEQYF. CDR3 DNA: TGTGCCAGCAGCGCCGGCCATTTAGCGGAGGTGGGCTACGAGCAGTACTTC. The chain uses TRBV7-8 and TRBJ2-7; D may be TRBD2 (6 bases). Trimming stripped 5 bases from V and 3 bases from J, with 23 bases between. The germline gives CDR1 SGHVS, CDR2 FQNEAQ. This CDR3 has 17 amino acids.